This passage covers 17 T cell receptor beta chains from one sample sequenced in a study of shared clonotypes between healthy human individuals. The naive CD8 fraction comprised CD45RO-negative cells positively selected for CCR7 and excluded terminally differentiated effector memory CD45RA+ cells. The assay was immunoSEQ multiplex PCR, and TCRdb's table has in-frame clones only and misses some. The sample holds about 2.2 million clones, over 85% seen once. The sample comprised naive CD8+ T cells from PBMCs. Every receptor here comes from a man between 18 and 29 years old in good health. Some clones in this sample may be carry-over from other donors' samples.

J is TRBJ2-3 and V is TRBV18, with 13 bases fitting TRBD2. The CDR3 covers 23 residues. After removal of 0 bases from V and 4 bases from J, the junction contained 22 bases not matched to a gene. Germline-derived CDR1 and CDR2 are KGHSH and LQKENI. The CDR3 here is CASSPPVVRQGAWTSGRADTQYF. In DNA, the CDR3 is TGTGCCAGCTCACCACCTGTGGTACGCCAGGGGGCCTGGACTAGCGGGAGAGCAGATACGCAGTATTTT. The full variable domain, completed using reference TRBV18 and TRBJ2-3, is NAGVMQNPRHLVRRRGQEARLRCSPMKGHSHVYWYRQLPEEGLKFMVYLQKENIIDESGMPKERFSAEFPKEGPSILRIQQVVRGDSAAYFCASSPPVVRQGAWTSGRADTQYFGPGTRLTVL.

The genes are TRBV27 and TRBJ2-1; D is undetermined. The V and J ends lost 3 bases and 3 bases respectively, with 12 bases between them. The CDR3 has 15 amino acids. Germline V lookup: CDR1 MNHEY, CDR2 SMNVEV (reference sequence). This chain's CDR3 is CASSLGEGSYNEQFF. In DNA, the CDR3 is TGTGCCAGCAGTTTGGGCGAAGGCAGCTACAATGAGCAGTTCTTC.

The gene calls are TRBV6-5 and TRBJ2-1; the D gene is possibly TRBD2 (5 bases). Trimming removed 1 base from V and 2 bases from J, with 12 bases in between. Germline V gene lookup returns CDR1 MNHEY and CDR2 SVGAGI. The CDR3 extends over 16 amino acids. The CDR3 region is CASSYFPAEPYNEQFF. CDR3 nucleotides: TGTGCCAGCAGTTACTTTCCAGCGGAACCCTACAATGAGCAGTTCTTC.

V and J are TRBV9 and TRBJ2-1; either TRBD1 or TRBD2 may supply D (6 bases each). Trimming took 0 bases from V and 3 from J, leaving 13 bases between them. Germline V gene lookup returns CDR1 SGDLS and CDR2 YYNGEE. The CDR3 is 16 amino acids. CDR3 loop: CASSVVGGTLYNEQFF. As DNA, the CDR3 is TGTGCCAGCAGCGTAGTAGGGGGGACCCTCTACAATGAGCAGTTCTTC.

The chain has TRBV30 and TRBJ1-5; perhaps TRBD1 as D (5 bases). There are 15 residues in the CDR3. With 1 base removed from V and 2 bases from J, the gap between germline ends came to 12 bases. From germline, CDR1 is GTSNPN and CDR2 SVGIG (reference sequence). This chain's CDR3 is CAWSAGTSRNQPQHF. CDR3 sequence (DNA): TGTGCCTGGAGTGCAGGGACCTCCCGCAATCAGCCCCAGCATTTT.

This chain joins TRBV28 and TRBJ2-1, with D perhaps TRBD2 (5 bases). This CDR3 region has 15 residues. The germline gives CDR1 MDHEN, CDR2 SYDVKM. Between the trimmed V and J ends, which lost 6 bases and 0 bases, there was a span of 12 bases. CDR3 in DNA: TGTGCCAGCAGACTTACAACTAGCTCCTACAATGAGCAGTTCTTC. This translates into CASRLTTSSYNEQFF.

This chain links TRBV5-5 with TRBJ2-7; D call uncertain. Germline-derived CDR1 and CDR2 are SGHKS and YYEKEE (reference sequence). Trimming removed 7 bases at V and 3 bases at J, with 17 bases between. This CDR3 is 14 amino acids long. CDR3 amino acids: CASGVGSPRYEQYF. The CDR3 DNA reads as TGTGCCAGCGGGGTTGGCAGTCCACGCTACGAGCAGTACTTC.

The chain is built from TRBV4-2 and TRBJ2-1; D is unclear. Trimming removed 1 base from V and 5 bases from J, with 6 bases in between. The CDR3 consists of 13 residues. Germline V gene data show CDR1 as LGHNA and CDR2 as YNFKEQ. CDR3 nucleotides: TGTGCCAGCAGCCAAGTCAGAAACAATGAGCAGTTCTTC. Amino acids: CASSQVRNNEQFF.

This chain joins TRBV4-1 and TRBJ1-4, with TRBD1 identical over 8 bases. V lost 4 bases to trimming and J lost 5 bases; unmatched junction nucleotides: 9. The CDR3 extends over 16 amino acids. Germline V gene lookup returns CDR1 MGHRA and CDR2 YSYEKL. The CDR3 here is CASSPTGEGENEKLFF. The CDR3 nucleotides are TGCGCCAGCAGCCCGACAGGGGAGGGGGAGAATGAAAAACTGTTTTTT.

This chain links TRBV7-9 with TRBJ2-7, with D possibly being TRBD1 (6 bases). Germline lookup yields CDR1 SEHNR and CDR2 FQNEAQ (reference sequence). Trimming removed 4 bases at V and 3 bases at J, with 13 bases between. The CDR3 sequence is 14 residues long. The CDR3: CASSSQGSRYEQYF. The CDR3 nucleotides read TGTGCCAGCAGCTCCCAGGGGAGCCGCTACGAGCAGTACTTC. Supplemented by reference TRBV7-9 and TRBJ2-7, the full variable domain reads DTGVSQNPRHKITKRGQNVTFRCDPISEHNRLYWYRQTLGQGPEFLTYFQNEAQLEKSRLLSDRFSAERPKGSFSTLEIQRTEQGDSAMYLCASSSQGSRYEQYFGPGTRLTVT.

The chain has TRBV19 and TRBJ2-7; 12 bases map to TRBD1. The J segment lost 3 bases and the V segment lost 6 bases, leaving 3 bases of the junction unmatched. The V gene's germline CDR1 is LNHDA and CDR2 SQIVND (reference sequence). The CDR3 loop spans 14 amino acids. CDR3 in DNA: TGTGCCAGTAGGGGGACAGGGGGCCTCTACGAGCAGTACTTC. Protein: CASRGTGGLYEQYF.

Of note for this clone: Within the sample, other DNA sequences also encode this same CDR3. The chain joins TRBV28 to TRBJ2-7; 10 nucleotides line up with TRBD2. J gave up 2 bases and V 1 base, and 2 bases lay outside the gene matches. This CDR3 has 15 residues. CDR1 and CDR2 from the germline V gene are MDHEN and SYDVKM. The CDR3 loop reads CASSLSLAGAYEQYF. The CDR3 nucleotides read TGTGCCAGCAGTTTATCTCTAGCGGGGGCCTACGAGCAGTACTTC.

The V gene is TRBV6-4, the J gene TRBJ2-2; possible D gene TRBD2, 6 bases. V shed 0 bases and J shed 8 bases, with 13 bases lying between them. The germline gives CDR1 MRHNA, CDR2 SNTAGT. This CDR3 region has 15 residues. The CDR3, as DNA: TGTGCCAGCAGTGACTCGACGGGAGAAGGGGGGGAGCTGTTTTTT. Residues: CASSDSTGEGGELFF.

V gene TRBV6-5 combines with J gene TRBJ2-2; TRBD1 aligns across 7 bases. This CDR3 has 16 amino acids. V dropped 2 bases and J dropped 4; count of bases not matched to a gene: 7. Germline V lookup: CDR1 MNHEY, CDR2 SVGAGI. The DNA of the CDR3 is TGTGCCAGCAGTTACCTAGGGACAGAGGGCACCGGGGAGCTGTTTTTT. This encodes CASSYLGTEGTGELFF.

The chain uses TRBV7-2 and TRBJ2-7; tentatively, D is TRBD1 or TRBD2 (5 bases each). The CDR3 has 17 amino acids. Germline V gene lookup returns CDR1 SGHTA and CDR2 FQGNSA. V was cut by 3 bases and J by 1 base, with 19 bases left in between. The CDR3 reads CASSLGTLAPESYEQYF. The CDR3 DNA is TGTGCCAGCAGCTTGGGGACGCTAGCTCCGGAATCCTACGAGCAGTACTTC. Full variable domain (remainder filled in from reference TRBV7-2 and TRBJ2-7): GAGVSQSPSNKVTEKGKDVELRCDPISGHTALYWYRQSLGQGLEFLIYFQGNSAPDKSGLPSDRFSAERTGGSVSTLTIQRTQQEDSAVYLCASSLGTLAPESYEQYFGPGTRLTVT.

This clone was counted once. The chain employs TRBV19 and TRBJ2-2, with TRBD2 matching over 8 bases. CDR3 length: 14 amino acids. J lost 5 bases, V lost 5 bases, and 4 bases had no gene match. Germline V gives CDR1 LNHDA, CDR2 SQIVND (reference sequence). The CDR3 region is CASSHGGRTGELFF. The CDR3 DNA reads TGTGCCAGTAGTCACGGCGGGAGGACCGGGGAGCTGTTTTTT. The full variable domain, with the rest looked up from reference TRBV19 and TRBJ2-2, is DGGITQSPKYLFRKEGQNVTLSCEQNLNHDAMYWYRQDPGQGLRLIYYSQIVNDFQKGDIAEGYSVSREKKESFPLTVTSAQKNPTAFYLCASSHGGRTGELFFGEGSRLTVL.

Notes on this clone: The sample holds other DNA sequences that translate to the same CDR3. The CDR3 DNA follows: TGTGCCAGCAGCTTGGGGAGGGGAACGGGCTACGAGCAGTACTTC. The encoded protein is CASSLGRGTGYEQYF. This sequence joins TRBV5-4 and TRBJ2-7, with D perhaps matching TRBD2 (6 bases). CDR3 length equals 15 residues. CDR1 and CDR2 (germline): SGHNT, YYREEE (reference sequence). The ends were cut back, 0 bases at V and 3 bases at J, with 13 bases in the middle.